Below, 14 T cell receptor beta chains from the same sample are listed, as sequenced in a study of blood T cells in healthy people across ages. PCR was performed a second time for about 7 to 11 cycles using a sample-barcoded 5' primer and a J-beta primer mix. TCRdb re-derived calls from the 5' RACE reads in MiXCR, one entry per CDR3 protein. Of some 890,000 distinct CDR3 sequences listed, almost 30% were seen once; the top ten hold roughly 10%. Another study also made use of these data, one on T cells of mothers and their children.

The sequenced sample was blood. The receptor set was obtained from a woman in her 40s in good health.

The V call is TRBV30, the J call TRBJ2-2, with 8 bases lining up with TRBD2. Per germline, CDR1 GTSNPN and CDR2 SVGIG (reference sequence). J was trimmed by 8 bases and V by 4 bases; bases with no gene match: 3. This CDR3 is built from 12 residues. CDR3 nucleotide sequence: TGTGCCTGGATGCGGGGGGTGGGGGAGCTGTTTTTT. It yields the protein CAWMRGVGELFF.

V usage is TRBV6-6 and J usage is TRBJ2-7; D unresolved. From germline, CDR1 is MNHNY and CDR2 SVGAGI (reference sequence). The CDR3 loop spans 12 amino acids. V lost 2 bases and J lost 4, with 6 bases in between. DNA of the CDR3: TGTGCCAGCAGTTACGCAACGTACGAGCAGTACTTC. Encoded protein: CASSYATYEQYF.

On this clonotype itself: A junction end diverges from the germline sequence, so it may reflect a read error. The chain carries TRBV4-2 and TRBJ1-1; 9 positions match TRBD1. The CDR3 spans 15 residues. Germline CDR1 reads LGHNA; CDR2 reads YNFKEQ. In DNA, the CDR3 is TGTGCCAGCAGCCGCAGTGGGACAGGGAACACTGAAACTTTCTTT. This encodes CASSRSGTGNTETFF.

Ten or more counts support this clonotype. The CDR3 nucleotides are TGTGCCAGCAGTCCCCTAGGACAGGGGCTCCGCAATGAGCAGTTCTTC. Encoded protein: CASSPLGQGLRNEQFF. The rearrangement links TRBV28 to TRBJ2-1; 9 bases align to TRBD1. Germline CDR1 is MDHEN and CDR2 is SYDVKM. The CDR3 has 16 amino acids. V gave up 5 bases and J gave up 6 bases; unmatched junction bases: 11. Full variable domain (remainder filled in from reference TRBV28 and TRBJ2-1): DVKVTQSSRYLVKRTGEKVFLECVQDMDHENMFWYRQDPGLGLRLIYFSYDVKMKEKGDIPEGYSVSREKKERFSLILESASTNQTSMYLCASSPLGQGLRNEQFFGPGTRLTVL.

The rearrangement links TRBV11-3 to TRBJ2-1; D gene unclear. Trimming took off 0 bases at V and 7 bases at J, with 10 bases between the two ends. The germline V gene has CDR1 SGHNT and CDR2 YENEEA. The CDR3 runs 14 residues. The DNA of the CDR3 is TGTGCCAGCAGCTTAGATTTGCAGAATAATGAGCAGTTCTTC. Amino acids: CASSLDLQNNEQFF.

This chain joins TRBV28 and TRBJ2-5; D remains ambiguous. Germline values: CDR1 MDHEN, CDR2 SYDVKM. Deletions cut 5 bases from V and 3 bases from J, with 10 bases between. CDR3 length equals 13 residues. The CDR3 bases are TGTGCCAGCAGTATCGACTCCGAAGAGACCCAGTACTTC. Protein: CASSIDSEETQYF.

This rearrangement joins TRBV5-1 to TRBJ2-7, with D unresolved. This CDR3 has 13 residues. The V gene lost 2 bases and the J gene lost 3 bases, with 9 bases spanning the gap. Germline values: CDR1 SGHRS, CDR2 YFSETQ. The CDR3, as DNA: TGCGCCAGCAGCTTCGGCAGTGACTACGAGCAGTACTTC. It yields the protein CASSFGSDYEQYF.

J is TRBJ1-1 and V is TRBV9; 10 nucleotides match TRBD1. CDR3 length equals 14 residues. Per germline, CDR1 SGDLS and CDR2 YYNGEE. The junction had 6 bases not matched to a gene; V was cut back by 3 bases and J by 7 bases. Written as DNA, the CDR3 is TGTGCCAGCAGCGCGGACAGGGGGTTAAATGAAGCTTTCTTT. As protein: CASSADRGLNEAFF.

The rearrangement links TRBV27 to TRBJ1-5, with a tentative D call TRBD1 (6 bases). From germline, CDR1 is MNHEY and CDR2 SMNVEV (reference sequence). This CDR3 has 16 residues. Trimming cost V 4 bases and J 1 base, with 14 bases left between them. The CDR3 loop reads CASSSYYRASNQPQHF. CDR3 nucleotides: TGTGCCAGCAGTTCGTATTACAGGGCCAGCAATCAGCCCCAGCATTTT.

The chain employs TRBV7-2 and TRBJ1-2; D gene unclear. CDR1 is SGHTA, CDR2 FQGNSA, per germline. Trimming shortened V by 3 bases and J by 7 bases, and 6 bases separated the two germline ends. The CDR3 has 11 amino acids. The CDR3 bases are TGTGCCAGCAGCTTGAAAGCTGGCTACACCTTC. This sequence encodes CASSLKAGYTF.

Only a few counts were recorded for this clonotype. This chain uses TRBV28 with TRBJ2-5; 11 nucleotides align to TRBD1. CDR1 MDHEN and CDR2 SYDVKM come from the germline V gene. The CDR3 runs 16 residues. Trimming at V came to 4 bases and at J to 4 bases, leaving 8 bases not matched to a gene. This CDR3 is CASSSRDRGGGETQYF. CDR3 coding DNA: TGTGCCAGCAGTTCCCGGGACAGGGGGGGTGGAGAGACCCAGTACTTC. The full variable domain, its missing parts supplied by reference TRBV28 and TRBJ2-5, is DVKVTQSSRYLVKRTGEKVFLECVQDMDHENMFWYRQDPGLGLRLIYFSYDVKMKEKGDIPEGYSVSREKKERFSLILESASTNQTSMYLCASSSRDRGGGETQYFGPGTRLLVL.

This clonotype was counted ten times or more. The chain has TRBV6-5 and TRBJ2-4, with 12 positions matching TRBD2. The CDR3 is made up of 14 amino acids. The germline CDR1 and CDR2 sequences are MNHEY and SVGAGI. The J segment lost 13 bases and the V segment lost 5 bases, leaving 9 bases of the junction unmatched. The CDR3 bases are TGTGCCAGCAGTCCGACTAGCGGGGGAATGGAGCAGTACTTC. It specifies CASSPTSGGMEQYF.

This clonotype came up many times. The chain is built from TRBV3-1 and TRBJ2-7; D gene uncertain. The V gene lost 0 bases and the J gene lost 2 bases, with 11 bases spanning the gap. The CDR3 runs to 15 residues. Germline V gene lookup returns CDR1 LGHDT and CDR2 YNNKEL (reference sequence). The CDR3 DNA reads TGTGCCAGCAGCCAAGAGGCGACAAGTACCTACGAGCAGTACTTC. Translation: CASSQEATSTYEQYF.

The chain joins TRBV28 to TRBJ2-2; possibly TRBD2 for D (6 bases). Germline loops: CDR1 MDHEN, CDR2 SYDVKM. The CDR3 runs to 12 residues. Trimming took 11 bases from V and 4 from J, leaving 11 bases between them. CDR3 sequence: CAGGSGTGELFF. The CDR3 DNA reads TGTGCCGGGGGGAGTGGCACCGGGGAGCTGTTTTTT.